This TCR beta chain is from a study of blood T cell repertoires in COVID-19. Turning to the study itself: Acute and convalescent COVID-19 samples came from the United States, Italy and Spain. The analysed material was cDNA or gDNA that came from T cells, B-cell-depleted T cells, or PBMCs.

In the authors' methods: Estimation of nucleated cell counts was performed using reference gene primer amplification. TCRdb keeps only in-frame clones here, not all; method: immunoSEQ multiplex PCR. Clone size and the V and J calls come from that table; the DNA yielded D and trimming. The table lists over 300,000 clones, roughly 90% of them singletons. J gave up 2 bases and V 7 bases, and 13 bases lay outside the gene matches. This CDR3 spans 16 amino acids. The germline V gene has CDR1 LNHDA and CDR2 SQIVND (reference sequence). This chain joins TRBV19 and TRBJ2-5, with 7 bases aligning to TRBD2. The clonotype originates from a man aged 35-49 years with acute or convalescent COVID-19. The source material was peripheral blood. CDR3 in DNA: TGTGCCAGTACCCCGGGGAGGGGCCCCCCACAAGAGACCCAGTACTTC. This sequence encodes CASTPGRGPPQETQYF.